The rows below give T cell receptor beta chains drawn from one sample of a study of CD8+CD57+ T cells in acquired aplastic anemia. TCRdb reprocessed the reads via MiXCR and lists one record per CDR3 protein. The profile shows roughly 250,000 distinct CDR3 sequences, roughly 82% of them singletons. Source material: sorted CD4+, CD8+, or CD8+CD57+ T cells (not recorded which) from PBMCs. These receptors were collected from a human donor with aplastic anemia. CDR3s leave out the opening cysteine and the closing phenylalanine or tryptophan. The D gene is left open where the match is weak.

TRBV6-1	-	-	ASSVAGGPGTAF
TRBV9	-	TRBJ2-3	ASSVGADTQYLQY
TRBV20-1	-	TRBJ2-7	SAPPCSYEQY
TRBV12-3/TRBV12-4	-	TRBJ1-2	ASSSRGGSADTQYT
TRBV5-6	-	TRBJ2-3	ASSLGRDTQY
TRBV5-5	TRBD2	TRBJ2-3	ASSSTKTSGDTDTQY
TRBV25-1	TRBD1	TRBJ2-1	ASSELAGGSYNEQF
TRBV20-1	-	TRBJ1-2	SARDGDKGDT
TRBV2	-	-	ASRGGGGGEQY
TRBV19	-	TRBJ2-1	ASSIWGQGIDEQF
TRBV2	-	-	ASSDAYRDPPQH
TRBV29-1	-	TRBJ2-5	SVELAPQY
TRBV2	-	TRBJ2-3	ASSYGGIHETHF
TRBV7-9	-	TRBJ2-3	ASSLSAGPEQQY
TRBV9	-	TRBJ2-5	ASSPKGTWGTQQY
TRBV2	-	TRBJ2-7	ASSEAGGGAYEQY
TRBV24-1	-	TRBJ2-3	ATSDLGQGGSDTQY
TRBV9	TRBD1	TRBJ1-2	ASSVGQGNTEAGYT
TRBV7-2	TRBD1	TRBJ1-5	ASSIGQDGPAQH
TRBV15	-	TRBJ2-7	ATSFRIRDTSYEQY
TRBV7-8	TRBD2	TRBJ2-3	ASSLIRTSGKGGY
TRBV11-3	TRBD2	TRBJ2-5	ASSATSGRVGRTQY
TRBV7-9	TRBD1	TRBJ1-1	ASSLEGTGSTEAF
TRBV7-8	-	TRBJ1-1	ASSLDLAGNTLSF
TRBV15	TRBD1	TRBJ1-1	ATSRDRQGGNEAF
TRBV4-3	TRBD1	TRBJ1-2	ASSQGTAGATGYT
TRBV5-1	-	TRBJ2-3	ASSLAGTTATQY